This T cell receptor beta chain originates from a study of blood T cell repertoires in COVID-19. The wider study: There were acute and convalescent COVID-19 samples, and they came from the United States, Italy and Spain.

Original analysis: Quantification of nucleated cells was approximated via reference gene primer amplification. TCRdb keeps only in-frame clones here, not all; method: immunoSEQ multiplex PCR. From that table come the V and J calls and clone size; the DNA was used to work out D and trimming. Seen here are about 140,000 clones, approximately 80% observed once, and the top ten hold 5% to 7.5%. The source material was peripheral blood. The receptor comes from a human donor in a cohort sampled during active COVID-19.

The CDR3 nucleotides are TGTGCCAGCAGCCGTCTATACAGGGGAGGAGCTGAAGCTTTCTTT. Translating it yields CASSRLYRGGAEAFF. The chain uses TRBV7-8 and TRBJ1-1; TRBD1 matches 7 bases. V shed 5 bases, J shed 6 bases, and the junction held 12 bases outside the gene matches. Germline CDR1 and CDR2: SGHVS and FQNEAQ. The CDR3 has 15 amino acids.